This T cell receptor beta chain was retrieved from a study of T cells after yellow fever vaccination. In this sample, this clonotype turned up a few times. What it recognizes is unknown. Trimming stripped 6 bases from V and 2 bases from J, with 17 bases between. The CDR3 length is 14 residues. Germline lookup yields CDR1 SQVTM and CDR2 ANQGSEA. TCRdb re-derived calls from the 5' RACE reads in MiXCR, one entry per CDR3 protein. The table includes 250,000 to 350,000 distinct CDR3 sequences, around 7% detected once. Study-wide results and limits: Peak timing came faster in the weaker secondary response, day 5 versus 15. Most clones from primary vaccination were detected again post-booster (96% CD4, roughly 91% CD8).

The sequence was collected from a man between 18 and 35 years old who received the YFV17D yellow fever vaccine. The chain carries TRBV29-1 and TRBJ2-7; TRBD1 is a possible D gene (5 bases). Sequenced material: PBMCs, taken more than 35 days after the first yellow fever vaccination. The CDR3 nucleotides are TGCAGCGTCCTCCGGTCGGACAAGACCTACGAGCAGTACTTC. Encoded protein: CSVLRSDKTYEQYF.